This TCR beta chain originates from a study of T cell repertoires in cytomegalovirus infection. Study in general: TCR beta signatures that were public indicated CMV infection and matching HLA type.

CDR1 is LNHDA, CDR2 SQIVND, per germline (reference sequence). V shed 3 bases and J 7 bases; nucleotides not matched to a gene: 5. This CDR3 contains 14 residues. Each CDR3 protein is one row after TCRdb ran MiXCR on the reads. Seen here are some 180,000 distinct CDR3 sequences, approximately 9.6% observed once, and the top ten hold about 5%. General study points: Using cumulative public TCR beta family frequency, the authors identified those who carried CMV together with the relevant HLA. It was HLA-C-restricted CMV-specific TCR beta clonotypes that dominated the response ex vivo.

This clonotype turned up a few times. Antigen specificity is unknown. The sample consisted of PBMCs. The chain recombines TRBV19 with TRBJ1-5; TRBD1 matches at 8 bases. This TCR was sampled from a human donor in good health (CMV status not recorded). Some clones in this sample may be carry-over from other donors' samples. CDR3: CASSIDRGGQPQHF. The CDR3 bases are TGTGCCAGTAGTATTGACAGGGGTGGACAGCCCCAGCATTTT.